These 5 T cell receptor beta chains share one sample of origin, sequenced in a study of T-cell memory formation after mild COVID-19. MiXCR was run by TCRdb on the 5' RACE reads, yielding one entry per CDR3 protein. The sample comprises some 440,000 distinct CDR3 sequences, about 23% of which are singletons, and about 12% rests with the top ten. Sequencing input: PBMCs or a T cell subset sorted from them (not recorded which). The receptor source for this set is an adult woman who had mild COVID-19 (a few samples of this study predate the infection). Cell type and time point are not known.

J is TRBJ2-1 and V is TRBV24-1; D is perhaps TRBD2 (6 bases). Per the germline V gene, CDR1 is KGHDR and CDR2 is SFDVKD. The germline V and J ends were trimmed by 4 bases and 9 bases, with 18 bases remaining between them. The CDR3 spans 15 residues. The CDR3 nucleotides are TGTGCCACCAGTGACCCGACTAGGCCGGGCGCTGAGCAGTTCTTC. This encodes CATSDPTRPGAEQFF.

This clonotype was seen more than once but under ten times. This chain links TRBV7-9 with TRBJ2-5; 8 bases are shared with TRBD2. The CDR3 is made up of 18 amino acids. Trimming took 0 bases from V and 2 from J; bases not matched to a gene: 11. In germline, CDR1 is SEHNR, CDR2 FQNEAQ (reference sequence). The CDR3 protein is CASSLAIVREATQETQYF. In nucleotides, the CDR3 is TGTGCCAGCAGCTTAGCGATCGTGCGGGAGGCGACTCAAGAGACCCAGTACTTC.

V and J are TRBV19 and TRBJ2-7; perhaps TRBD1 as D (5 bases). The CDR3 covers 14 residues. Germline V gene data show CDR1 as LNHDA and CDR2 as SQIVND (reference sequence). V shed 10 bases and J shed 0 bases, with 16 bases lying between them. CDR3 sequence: CATSTQGYSYEQYF. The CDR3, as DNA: TGTGCCACGTCAACTCAGGGTTACTCCTACGAGCAGTACTTC.

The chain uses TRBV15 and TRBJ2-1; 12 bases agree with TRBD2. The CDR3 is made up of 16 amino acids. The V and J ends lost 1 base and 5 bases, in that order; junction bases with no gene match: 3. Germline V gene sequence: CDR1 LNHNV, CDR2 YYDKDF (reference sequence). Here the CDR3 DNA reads TGTGCCACCAGCAGAGGGACTAGCGGGGCCCACAATGAGCAGTTCTTC. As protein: CATSRGTSGAHNEQFF.

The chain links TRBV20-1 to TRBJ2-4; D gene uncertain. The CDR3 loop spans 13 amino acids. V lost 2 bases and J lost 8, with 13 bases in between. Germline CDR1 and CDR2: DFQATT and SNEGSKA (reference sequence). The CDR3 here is CSARLPPGHIQYF. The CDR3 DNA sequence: TGCAGTGCTAGACTCCCGCCCGGCCACATTCAGTACTTC.